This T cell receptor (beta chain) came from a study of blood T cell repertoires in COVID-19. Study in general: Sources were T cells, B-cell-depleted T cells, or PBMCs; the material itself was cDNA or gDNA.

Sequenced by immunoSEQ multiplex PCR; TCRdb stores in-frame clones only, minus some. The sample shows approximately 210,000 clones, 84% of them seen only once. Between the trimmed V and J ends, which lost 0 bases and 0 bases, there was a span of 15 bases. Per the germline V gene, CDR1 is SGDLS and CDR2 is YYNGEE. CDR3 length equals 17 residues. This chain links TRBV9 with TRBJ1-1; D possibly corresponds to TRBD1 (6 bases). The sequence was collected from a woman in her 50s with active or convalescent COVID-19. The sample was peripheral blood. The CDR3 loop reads CASSVEGQPLMNTEAFF. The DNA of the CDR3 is TGTGCCAGCAGCGTAGAGGGACAACCCCTCATGAACACTGAAGCTTTCTTT.